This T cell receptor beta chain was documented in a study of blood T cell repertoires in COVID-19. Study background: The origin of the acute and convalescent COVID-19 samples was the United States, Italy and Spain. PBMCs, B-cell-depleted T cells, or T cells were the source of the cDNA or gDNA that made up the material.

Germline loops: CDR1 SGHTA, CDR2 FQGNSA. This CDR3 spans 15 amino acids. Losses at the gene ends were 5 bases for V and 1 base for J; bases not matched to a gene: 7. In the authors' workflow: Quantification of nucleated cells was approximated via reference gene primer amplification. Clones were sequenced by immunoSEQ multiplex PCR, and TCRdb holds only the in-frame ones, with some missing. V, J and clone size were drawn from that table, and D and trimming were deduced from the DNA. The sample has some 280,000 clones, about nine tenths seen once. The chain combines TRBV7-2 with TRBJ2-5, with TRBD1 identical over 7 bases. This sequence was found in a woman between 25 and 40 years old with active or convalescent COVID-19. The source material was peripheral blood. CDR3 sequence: CASSLRTGFQETQYF. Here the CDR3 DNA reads TGTGCCAGCAGCCTACGGACAGGATTCCAAGAGACCCAGTACTTC. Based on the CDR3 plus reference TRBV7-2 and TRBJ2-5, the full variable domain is GAGVSQSPSNKVTEKGKDVELRCDPISGHTALYWYRQSLGQGLEFLIYFQGNSAPDKSGLPSDRFSAERTGGSVSTLTIQRTQQEDSAVYLCASSLRTGFQETQYFGPGTRLLVL.